Below are 22 T cell receptor beta chains sequenced from a single sample in a study of PD-L1 blockade in urothelial cancer. The data were produced by immunoSEQ multiplex PCR, yet TCRdb's version contains in-frame clones alone and is incomplete. The sample carries just over 20,000 clones, approximately 86% recorded once. This material consisted of PBMCs, taken around atezolizumab (anti-PD-L1) treatment. The source is a man in his fifties with urothelial cancer.

This rearrangement joins TRBV7-6 to TRBJ1-2; a weak D match, TRBD1 (6 bases). Trimming pared 5 bases from V and 7 bases from J, leaving 17 bases between. This CDR3 is built from 14 residues. Germline lookup yields CDR1 SGHVS and CDR2 FNYEAQ. The CDR3 coding sequence is TGTGCCAGCAGCAGGGGGGAGGGAGACTGTGGCTACACCTTC. Translating it yields CASSRGEGDCGYTF.

The rearrangement links TRBV28 to TRBJ2-4, with 7 bases fitting TRBD2. The CDR3 consists of 13 residues. Germline CDR1 MDHEN, CDR2 SYDVKM. With V trimmed by 5 bases and J by 7 bases, 5 bases remained unmatched. CDR3 coding DNA: TGTGCCAGCAGTAGCGGGGCGGTTAACATTCAGTACTTC. Protein product: CASSSGAVNIQYF.

The V and J genes are TRBV27 and TRBJ2-7, with 8 bases lining up with TRBD2. This CDR3 has 19 residues. The germline V gene has CDR1 MNHEY and CDR2 SMNVEV (reference sequence). With V trimmed by 6 bases and J by 4 bases, 23 bases remained unmatched. CDR3 sequence: CASSLTHDFTAGGPYEQYF. The CDR3, as DNA: TGTGCCAGCAGCCTCACCCACGACTTTACGGCGGGAGGACCGTACGAGCAGTACTTC.

V gene TRBV30 combines with J gene TRBJ1-4; a possible D gene is TRBD1 (6 bases). Germline-derived CDR1 and CDR2 are GTSNPN and SVGIG (reference sequence). The V and J ends lost 1 base and 7 bases respectively, with 16 bases between them. The CDR3 totals 15 residues. CDR3: CAWSARDTLSEKLFF. The CDR3 nucleotides read TGTGCCTGGAGTGCCCGGGACACGTTAAGTGAAAAACTGTTTTTT.

The V and J genes are TRBV5-1 and TRBJ2-1; 14 bases line up with TRBD2. The V gene's germline CDR1 is SGHRS and CDR2 YFSETQ. The CDR3 runs 18 residues. V dropped 0 bases and J dropped 11; count of bases not matched to a gene: 13. CDR3 in amino acids: CASSLVPATGTSGGKQFF. CDR3 bases: TGCGCCAGCAGCTTGGTACCGGCTACCGGGACTAGCGGGGGTAAGCAGTTCTTC. The whole variable domain, remainder taken from reference TRBV5-1 and TRBJ2-1, is KAGVTQTPRYLIKTRGQQVTLSCSPISGHRSVSWYQQTPGQGLQFLFEYFSETQRNKGNFPGRFSGRQFSNSRSEMNVSTLELGDSALYLCASSLVPATGTSGGKQFFGPGTRLTVL.

V is TRBV7-6 and J is TRBJ2-1; possible D gene TRBD2, 6 bases. Germline V CDR1 and CDR2: SGHVS, FNYEAQ. Trimming stripped 5 bases from V and 6 bases from J, with 17 bases between. CDR3 length: 15 amino acids. The CDR3 bases are TGTGCCAGCAGCCCCCGCGGGACGGTGCGCAATGAGCAGTTCTTC. It encodes CASSPRGTVRNEQFF.

The chain couples TRBV7-9 to TRBJ2-5, with 9 bases matching TRBD2. V was pared by 5 bases and J by 4 bases, with 11 bases of the junction left unmatched. CDR1 and CDR2 from the germline V gene are SEHNR and FQNEAQ (reference sequence). This CDR3 comprises 16 residues. CDR3 protein: CASSILGGTSLETQYF. CDR3 in DNA: TGTGCCAGCAGCATTCTTGGGGGGACTAGCCTAGAGACCCAGTACTTC. The full variable domain, completed using reference TRBV7-9 and TRBJ2-5, is DTGVSQNPRHKITKRGQNVTFRCDPISEHNRLYWYRQTLGQGPEFLTYFQNEAQLEKSRLLSDRFSAERPKGSFSTLEIQRTEQGDSAMYLCASSILGGTSLETQYFGPGTRLLVL.

J is TRBJ1-1 and V is TRBV25-1; maybe TRBD1 (5 bases). The CDR3 has 14 residues. V lost 5 bases and J 2 bases, leaving 12 bases between the germline ends. Germline-derived CDR1 and CDR2 are MGHDK and SYGVNS. The CDR3 nucleotides read TGTGCCAGCAGTAAAACTACAGGAAACACTGAAGCTTTCTTT. Amino acids: CASSKTTGNTEAFF.

The chain employs TRBV13 and TRBJ2-5, with 8 bases aligning to TRBD2. This CDR3 contains 15 residues. The germline V gene has CDR1 PRHDT and CDR2 FYEKMQ (reference sequence). V lost 5 bases and J lost 5; bases outside the gene matches: 10. CDR3 protein: CASSVPSGGRETQYF. The CDR3 DNA is TGTGCCAGCAGCGTTCCCTCGGGAGGGAGGGAGACCCAGTACTTC.

This rearrangement joins TRBV18 to TRBJ2-5, with D possibly being TRBD2 (6 bases). The CDR3 consists of 15 residues. V was cut by 1 base and J by 5 bases, with 14 bases left in between. Germline V CDR1 and CDR2: KGHSH, LQKENI. The DNA for the CDR3 is TGTGCCAGCTCACCACGGGCGGGATCGGGGGAGACCCAGTACTTC. Protein sequence: CASSPRAGSGETQYF.

The rearrangement uses TRBV19 and TRBJ1-2; the match to TRBD1 covers 10 bases. The CDR3 consists of 14 residues. Trimming at V came to 3 bases and at J to 6 bases, leaving 4 bases not matched to a gene. Germline V gene lookup returns CDR1 LNHDA and CDR2 SQIVND (reference sequence). The CDR3 DNA is TGTGCCAGTAGTATTGAGGGACAGGGGCATGGCTACACCTTC. This codes for CASSIEGQGHGYTF.

Points on this clone: The same CDR3 also results from other DNA sequences found in this sample. The chain is built from TRBV28 and TRBJ2-7; 8 bases fit TRBD1. Germline V gene data show CDR1 as MDHEN and CDR2 as SYDVKM. With 5 bases clipped from V and 1 base from J, the junction kept 4 bases outside the gene matches. This CDR3 contains 14 residues. Here the CDR3 reads CASSLQGASYEQYF. For the CDR3, the DNA is TGTGCCAGCAGTCTGCAGGGGGCTTCCTACGAGCAGTACTTC.

The rearrangement joins TRBV11-3 to TRBJ2-3; perhaps TRBD2 as D (6 bases). Germline CDR1 reads SGHNT; CDR2 reads YENEEA. CDR3 length: 14 residues. V shed 1 base and J shed 1 base, with 6 bases lying between them. CDR3 sequence reads: CASSLGGGTDTQYF. The CDR3 DNA follows: TGTGCCAGCAGCTTAGGGGGGGGCACAGATACGCAGTATTTT.

This clone was seen once. V usage is TRBV6-1 and J usage is TRBJ2-7; TRBD2 agrees at 9 bases. This CDR3 is 17 amino acids long. Germline loops: CDR1 MNHNS, CDR2 SASEGT. After removal of 4 bases from V and 4 bases from J, the junction contained 14 bases not matched to a gene. The CDR3 DNA sequence: TGTGCCAGCAGTGGACTAGCGGCCAATTGGTTCGTTTACGAGCAGTACTTC. Translated, it gives CASSGLAANWFVYEQYF.

Comments on this clone: Other DNA sequences in this specimen translate into the identical CDR3. V usage is TRBV7-2 and J usage is TRBJ2-2, with TRBD1 identical over 7 bases. The CDR3 covers 15 residues. Trimming took 5 bases from V and 3 from J; bases not matched to a gene: 6. Germline V lookup: CDR1 SGHTA, CDR2 FQGNSA. The DNA of the CDR3 is TGTGCCAGCAGCCGGGACAGAACGGACACCGGGGAGCTGTTTTTT. Translation: CASSRDRTDTGELFF.

This clone was observed a few times. The rearrangement links TRBV19 to TRBJ2-4, with 7 bases identical to TRBD1. The germline V gene has CDR1 LNHDA and CDR2 SQIVND (reference sequence). V lost 5 bases and J lost 3; bases outside the gene matches: 4. The CDR3 sequence is 14 residues long. The CDR3 is CASSYRGNKNIQYF. Here the CDR3 DNA reads TGTGCCAGTAGTTACAGGGGAAACAAAAACATTCAGTACTTC.

A few counts support this clone. This chain connects TRBV29-1 to TRBJ2-1, with 7 bases matching TRBD2. The CDR3 extends over 15 amino acids. The trim removed 6 bases at V and 3 bases at J, leaving 11 bases unmatched. Germline CDR1 is SQVTM and CDR2 is ANQGSEA. This chain's CDR3 is CSVTGASGIYNEQFF. As DNA, the CDR3 is TGCAGCGTCACCGGGGCTAGCGGAATCTACAATGAGCAGTTCTTC.

The chain recombines TRBV2 with TRBJ1-2; D ambiguous. The CDR3 has 16 residues. Trimming took off 2 bases at V and 4 bases at J, with 17 bases between the two ends. Per germline, CDR1 SNHLY and CDR2 FYNNEI. In nucleotides, the CDR3 is TGTGCCAGCAGTGAAAGGCGAGGGTTCGTAAGCTATGGCTACACCTTC. Translated: CASSERRGFVSYGYTF.

Only a few counts were recorded for this clone. The gene calls are TRBV10-2 and TRBJ2-3, with 7 positions matching TRBD2. The CDR3 runs 15 residues. Germline values: CDR1 WSHSY, CDR2 SAAADI. V shed 4 bases and J 3 bases; nucleotides not matched to a gene: 7. CDR3 amino acids: CASSGGEGITDTQYF. The CDR3 DNA follows: TGCGCCAGCAGTGGGGGGGAGGGGATAACAGATACGCAGTATTTT.

The chain uses TRBV4-1 and TRBJ1-5, with D perhaps TRBD1 (5 bases). Germline CDR1 MGHRA, CDR2 YSYEKL. The CDR3 spans 14 residues. V was pared by 3 bases and J by 5 bases, with 11 bases between. The CDR3 bases are TGCGCCAGCAGCCACGACAGTATATATCAGCCCCAGCATTTT. It yields the protein CASSHDSIYQPQHF.

The chain is built from TRBV7-9 and TRBJ1-2, with D unresolved. This CDR3 has 15 amino acids. V was shortened by 5 bases and J by 6 bases, with 19 bases between the two germline ends. Germline V gives CDR1 SEHNR, CDR2 FQNEAQ (reference sequence). CDR3 region: CASSPSTHLQNGYTF. The CDR3 DNA is TGTGCCAGCAGCCCTTCAACCCATTTACAGAATGGCTACACCTTC.

The chain recombines TRBV5-1 with TRBJ1-1; tentatively, D is TRBD1 (6 bases). The CDR3 runs 14 residues. V was pared by 4 bases and J by 7 bases, with 17 bases between. Germline lookup yields CDR1 SGHRS and CDR2 YFSETQ. DNA of the CDR3: TGCGCCAGCAGCCCGGTAGGGGGAATAGTTGAAGCTTTCTTT. It codes for CASSPVGGIVEAFF.